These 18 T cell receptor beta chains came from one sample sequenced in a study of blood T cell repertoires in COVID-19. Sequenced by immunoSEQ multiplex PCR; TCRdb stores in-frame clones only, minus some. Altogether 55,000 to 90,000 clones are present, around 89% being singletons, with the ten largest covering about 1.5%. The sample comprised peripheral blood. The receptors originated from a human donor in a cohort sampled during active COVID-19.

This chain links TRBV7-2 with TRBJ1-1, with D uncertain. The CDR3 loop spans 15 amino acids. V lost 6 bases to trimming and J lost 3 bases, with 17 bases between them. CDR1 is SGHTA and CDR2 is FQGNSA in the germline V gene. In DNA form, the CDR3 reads TGTGCCAGCAGAAAACACCCGCCCTCCGACACTGAAGCTTTCTTT. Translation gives CASRKHPPSDTEAFF.

The CDR3 sequence: CASSSASGRLYNEQFF. As DNA, the CDR3 is TGTGCCAGCAGCTCGGCTAGCGGGAGGCTGTACAATGAGCAGTTCTTC. This sequence joins TRBV7-2 and TRBJ2-1; 11 nucleotides align to TRBD2. V shed 4 bases and J 4 bases; nucleotides not matched to a gene: 6. Germline lookup yields CDR1 SGHTA and CDR2 FQGNSA. The CDR3 totals 16 residues. Full variable domain (rest looked up from reference TRBV7-2 and TRBJ2-1): GAGVSQSPSNKVTEKGKDVELRCDPISGHTALYWYRQSLGQGLEFLIYFQGNSAPDKSGLPSDRFSAERTGGSVSTLTIQRTQQEDSAVYLCASSSASGRLYNEQFFGPGTRLTVL.

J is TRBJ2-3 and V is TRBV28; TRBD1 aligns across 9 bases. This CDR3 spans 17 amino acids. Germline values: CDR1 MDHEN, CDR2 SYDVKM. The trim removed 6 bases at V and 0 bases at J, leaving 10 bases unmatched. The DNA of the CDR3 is TGTGCCAGCAGCGCAGCGACAGGGGGAAGGAGCACAGATACGCAGTATTTT. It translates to CASSAATGGRSTDTQYF. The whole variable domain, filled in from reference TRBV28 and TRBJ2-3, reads DVKVTQSSRYLVKRTGEKVFLECVQDMDHENMFWYRQDPGLGLRLIYFSYDVKMKEKGDIPEGYSVSREKKERFSLILESASTNQTSMYLCASSAATGGRSTDTQYFGPGTRLTVL.

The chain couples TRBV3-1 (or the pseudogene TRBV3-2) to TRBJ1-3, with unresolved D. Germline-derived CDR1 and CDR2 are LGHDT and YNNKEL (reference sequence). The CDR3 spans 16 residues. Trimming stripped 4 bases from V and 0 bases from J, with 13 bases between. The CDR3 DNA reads TGTGCCAGCAGCCCTCCGGGTCCTAACTCTGGAAACACCATATATTTT. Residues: CASSPPGPNSGNTIYF.

The CDR3 here is CATSDPSRAGARNEQFF. In DNA, the CDR3 is TGTGCCACCAGTGATCCCTCCCGAGCGGGAGCGCGCAATGAGCAGTTCTTC. The chain combines TRBV24-1 with TRBJ2-1; 8 bases line up with TRBD2. The CDR3 is made up of 17 amino acids. From germline, CDR1 is KGHDR and CDR2 SFDVKD. V shed 3 bases, J shed 6 bases, and the junction held 12 bases outside the gene matches.

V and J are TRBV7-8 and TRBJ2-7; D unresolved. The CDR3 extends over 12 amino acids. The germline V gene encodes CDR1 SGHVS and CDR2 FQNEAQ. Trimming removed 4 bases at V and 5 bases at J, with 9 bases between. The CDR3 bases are TGTGCCAGCAGCTCCGAGGTCCACGAGCAGTACGTC. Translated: CASSSEVHEQYV.

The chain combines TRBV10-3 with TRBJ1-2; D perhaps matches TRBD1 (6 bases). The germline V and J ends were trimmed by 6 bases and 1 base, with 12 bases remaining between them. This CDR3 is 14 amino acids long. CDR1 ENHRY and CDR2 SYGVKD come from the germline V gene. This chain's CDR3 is CAISSRGFNYGYTF. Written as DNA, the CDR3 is TGTGCCATCAGCTCTAGGGGGTTTAACTATGGCTACACCTTC.

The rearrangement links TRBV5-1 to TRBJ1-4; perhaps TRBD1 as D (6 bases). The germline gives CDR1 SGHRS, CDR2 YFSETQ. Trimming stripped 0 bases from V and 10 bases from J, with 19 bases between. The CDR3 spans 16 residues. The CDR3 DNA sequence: TGCGCCAGCAGCTTGGAGACCCCCCGGGGAGGGGGAAAACTGTTTTTT. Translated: CASSLETPRGGGKLFF.

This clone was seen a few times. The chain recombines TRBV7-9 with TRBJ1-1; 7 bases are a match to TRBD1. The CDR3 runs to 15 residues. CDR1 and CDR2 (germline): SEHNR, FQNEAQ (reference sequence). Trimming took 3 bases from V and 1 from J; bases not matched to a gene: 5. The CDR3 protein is CASSFFEGANTEAFF. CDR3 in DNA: TGTGCCAGCAGCTTTTTCGAGGGGGCGAACACTGAAGCTTTCTTT.

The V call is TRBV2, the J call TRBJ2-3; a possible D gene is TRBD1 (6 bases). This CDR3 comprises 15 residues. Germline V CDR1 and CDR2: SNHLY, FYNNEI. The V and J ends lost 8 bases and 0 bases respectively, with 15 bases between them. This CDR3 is CASAPDRPSTDTQYF. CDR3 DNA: TGTGCCAGCGCCCCAGACAGGCCTAGCACAGATACGCAGTATTTT. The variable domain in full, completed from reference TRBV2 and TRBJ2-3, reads EPEVTQTPSHQVTQMGQEVILRCVPISNHLYFYWYRQILGQKVEFLVSFYNNEISEKSEIFDDQFSVERPDGSNFTLKIRSTKLEDSAMYFCASAPDRPSTDTQYFGPGTRLTVL.

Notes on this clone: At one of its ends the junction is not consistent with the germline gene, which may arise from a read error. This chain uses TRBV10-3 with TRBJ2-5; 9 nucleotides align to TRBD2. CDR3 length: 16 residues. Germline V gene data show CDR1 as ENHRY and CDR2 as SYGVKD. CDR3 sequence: CAISESSAGGQETQYF. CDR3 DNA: TGTGCCATCAGCGAGTCTAGCGCGGGGGGGCAAGAGACCCAGTACTTC.

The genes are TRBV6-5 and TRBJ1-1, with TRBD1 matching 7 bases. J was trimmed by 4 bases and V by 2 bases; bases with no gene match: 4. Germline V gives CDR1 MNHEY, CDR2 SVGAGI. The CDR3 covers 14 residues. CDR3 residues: CASSYQRQGTEAFF. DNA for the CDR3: TGTGCCAGCAGTTACCAACGACAGGGCACTGAAGCTTTCTTT.

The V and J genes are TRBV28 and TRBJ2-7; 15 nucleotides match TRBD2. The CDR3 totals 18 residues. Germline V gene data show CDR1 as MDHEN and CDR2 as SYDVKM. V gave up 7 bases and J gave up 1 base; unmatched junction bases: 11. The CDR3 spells CASNTRTSGRARSYEQYF. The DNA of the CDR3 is TGTGCCAGCAATACACGGACTAGCGGGAGGGCCAGGTCCTACGAGCAGTACTTC.

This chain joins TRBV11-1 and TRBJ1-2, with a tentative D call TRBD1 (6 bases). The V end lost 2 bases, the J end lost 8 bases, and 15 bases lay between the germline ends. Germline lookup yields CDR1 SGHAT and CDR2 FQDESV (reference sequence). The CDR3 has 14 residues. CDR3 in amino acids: CASSLSTGSFGYTF. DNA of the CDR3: TGTGCCAGCAGCTTATCCACAGGGTCCTTCGGCTACACCTTC. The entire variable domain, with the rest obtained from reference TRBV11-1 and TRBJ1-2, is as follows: EAEVAQSPRYKITEKSQAVAFWCDPISGHATLYWYRQILGQGPELLVQFQDESVVDDSQLPKDRFSAERLKGVDSTLKIQPAELGDSAMYLCASSLSTGSFGYTFGSGTRLTVV.

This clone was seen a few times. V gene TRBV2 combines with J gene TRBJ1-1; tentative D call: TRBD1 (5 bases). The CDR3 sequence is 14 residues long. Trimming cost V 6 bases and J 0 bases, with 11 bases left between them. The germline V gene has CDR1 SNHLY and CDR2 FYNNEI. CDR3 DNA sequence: TGTGCCAGCAGCGCACAGACAGTGAACACTGAAGCTTTCTTT. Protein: CASSAQTVNTEAFF.

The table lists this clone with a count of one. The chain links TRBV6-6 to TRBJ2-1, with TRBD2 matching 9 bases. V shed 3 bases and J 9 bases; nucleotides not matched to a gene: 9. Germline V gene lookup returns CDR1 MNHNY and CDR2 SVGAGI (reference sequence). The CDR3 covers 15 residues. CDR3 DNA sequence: TGTGCCAGCAGTTATCGCGCGGGAGGGTTAGGTGAGCAGTTCTTC. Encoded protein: CASSYRAGGLGEQFF.

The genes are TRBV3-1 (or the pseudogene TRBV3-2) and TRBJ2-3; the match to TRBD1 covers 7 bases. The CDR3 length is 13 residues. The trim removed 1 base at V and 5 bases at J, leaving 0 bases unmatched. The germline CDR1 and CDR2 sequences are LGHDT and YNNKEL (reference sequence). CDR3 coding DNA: TGTGCCAGCAGCCAAGCAGGGGGAGATACGCAGTATTTT. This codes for CASSQAGGDTQYF.

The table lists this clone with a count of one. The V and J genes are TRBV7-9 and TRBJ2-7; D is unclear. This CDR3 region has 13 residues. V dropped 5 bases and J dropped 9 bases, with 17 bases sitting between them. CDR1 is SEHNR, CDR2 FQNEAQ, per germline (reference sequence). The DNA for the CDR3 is TGTGCCAGCAGCGACCCGCCTCCCGAGGTGCAGTACGTC. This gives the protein CASSDPPPEVQYV.